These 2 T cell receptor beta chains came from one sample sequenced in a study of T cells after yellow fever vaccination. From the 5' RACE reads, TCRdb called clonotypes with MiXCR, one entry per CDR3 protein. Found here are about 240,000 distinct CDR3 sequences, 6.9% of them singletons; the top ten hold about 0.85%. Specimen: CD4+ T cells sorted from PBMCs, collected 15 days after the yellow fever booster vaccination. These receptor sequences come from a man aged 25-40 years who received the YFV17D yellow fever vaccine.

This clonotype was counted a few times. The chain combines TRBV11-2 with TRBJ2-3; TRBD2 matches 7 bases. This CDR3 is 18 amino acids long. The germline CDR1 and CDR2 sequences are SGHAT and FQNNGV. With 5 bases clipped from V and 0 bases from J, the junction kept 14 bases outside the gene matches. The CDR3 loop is CASSAGVTGRTSTDTQYF. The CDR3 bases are TGTGCCAGCAGCGCGGGAGTTACGGGGAGAACTAGCACAGATACGCAGTATTTT.

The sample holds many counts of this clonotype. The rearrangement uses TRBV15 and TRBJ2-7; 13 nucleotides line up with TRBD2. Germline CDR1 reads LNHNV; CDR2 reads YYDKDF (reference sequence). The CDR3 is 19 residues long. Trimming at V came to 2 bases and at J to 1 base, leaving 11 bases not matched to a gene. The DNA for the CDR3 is TGTGCCACCAGCAGACTCACCGGGACTAGCGGGATGAAGTCCTACGAGCAGTACTTC. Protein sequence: CATSRLTGTSGMKSYEQYF.